The 27 T cell receptor beta chains below come from one sample, sequenced in a study of T cell repertoires in cytomegalovirus infection. TCRdb analysed the reads with MiXCR anew, one entry per CDR3 protein. The data hold nearly 700,000 distinct CDR3 sequences, with approximately 33% observed a single time. These receptors have no known antigen. Sequencing was performed on cultured PBMCs, taken from culture after CMV antigen stimulation. These receptor sequences come from a human donor in good health (CMV status not recorded). Some clones in this sample may be carry-over from other donors' samples.

This chain joins TRBV28 and TRBJ1-5; 9 bases match TRBD1. The CDR3 runs 15 residues. The junction had 8 bases not matched to a gene; V was cut back by 5 bases and J by 6 bases. Germline V gene data show CDR1 as MDHEN and CDR2 as SYDVKM. CDR3 sequence: CASSSPGQGSQPQHF. The CDR3 DNA is TGTGCCAGCAGTAGCCCGGGACAGGGTTCTCAGCCCCAGCATTTT. The full variable domain, in which reference TRBV28 and TRBJ1-5 provide the parts outside the CDR3, is DVKVTQSSRYLVKRTGEKVFLECVQDMDHENMFWYRQDPGLGLRLIYFSYDVKMKEKGDIPEGYSVSREKKERFSLILESASTNQTSMYLCASSSPGQGSQPQHFGDGTRLSIL.

The genes are TRBV7-9 and TRBJ1-2, with TRBD1 matching over 11 bases. The CDR3 is 15 residues long. In germline, CDR1 is SEHNR, CDR2 FQNEAQ (reference sequence). Trimming removed 5 bases from V and 7 bases from J; junction bases left unmatched: 9. The CDR3 coding sequence is TGTGCCAGCAGCCTGGACAGGGGGCTTGAGTCTGGCTACACCTTC. It translates to CASSLDRGLESGYTF. Using reference TRBV7-9 and TRBJ1-2 for the parts outside the CDR3, the full variable domain is DTGVSQNPRHKITKRGQNVTFRCDPISEHNRLYWYRQTLGQGPEFLTYFQNEAQLEKSRLLSDRFSAERPKGSFSTLEIQRTEQGDSAMYLCASSLDRGLESGYTFGSGTRLTVV.

This clonotype was detected a few times. V and J are TRBV5-1 and TRBJ2-7; possibly TRBD2 for D (5 bases). Deletions cut 0 bases from V and 8 bases from J, with 15 bases between. CDR1 is SGHRS, CDR2 YFSETQ, per germline. CDR3 length equals 14 residues. Here the CDR3 reads CASSLEDSVHQQYF. The DNA for the CDR3 is TGCGCCAGCAGCTTGGAGGACTCGGTCCATCAGCAGTACTTC.

The chain recombines TRBV4-1 with TRBJ2-1; tentatively, D is TRBD1 or TRBD2 (5 bases each). There are 14 residues in the CDR3. The germline V and J ends were trimmed by 0 bases and 8 bases, with 11 bases remaining between them. Germline CDR1 MGHRA, CDR2 YSYEKL. The CDR3 coding sequence is TGCGCCAGCAGCCAAGATACGAGGGGCCATGAGCAGTTCTTC. It yields the protein CASSQDTRGHEQFF.

Worth noting for this clonotype: A read error may explain this, as a much larger clone is one base away. This CDR3 is missing its conserved last phenylalanine or tryptophan, likely due to a read error. The V call is TRBV7-2, the J call TRBJ2-3; no clear D. Germline CDR1 is SGHTA and CDR2 is FQGNSA. V lost 1 base and J 6 bases, leaving 8 bases between the germline ends. This CDR3 has 13 amino acids. CDR3 coding DNA: TGTGCCAGCAGCTTAGGTCGGGCCGATACGCAGTATATT. This gives the protein CASSLGRADTQYI.

CDR3 residues: CASSAKGGSSDTQYF. CDR3 sequence (DNA): TGTGCCAGCAGCGCCAAAGGGGGCTCGTCAGATACGCAGTATTTT. V usage is TRBV7-6 and J usage is TRBJ2-3; 7 bases agree with TRBD1. Germline assignment: CDR1 SGHVS and CDR2 FNYEAQ. The CDR3 is 15 amino acids. The trim removed 5 bases at V and 4 bases at J, leaving 9 bases unmatched.

The gene calls are TRBV4-2 and TRBJ1-5, with 8 nucleotides matching TRBD1. Per germline, CDR1 LGHNA and CDR2 YNFKEQ. This CDR3 has 15 residues. The V and J ends lost 6 bases and 0 bases, in that order; junction bases with no gene match: 4. CDR3 protein: CASRRDRFSNQPQHF. DNA for the CDR3: TGTGCCAGCAGACGGGACAGGTTTAGCAATCAGCCCCAGCATTTT.

The V gene is TRBV6-5, the J gene TRBJ2-2; no firm D call. CDR3 length: 13 amino acids. V gave up 2 bases and J gave up 6 bases, with 7 bases separating them. Germline V gene sequence: CDR1 MNHEY, CDR2 SVGAGI. For the CDR3, the DNA is TGTGCCAGCAGTTACACTTTTTCCGGGGAGCTGTTTTTT. This sequence encodes CASSYTFSGELFF.

CDR3 region: CASGRAGGGYTF. In DNA, the CDR3 is TGTGCCAGCGGGCGGGCCGGGGGAGGCTACACCTTC. The chain recombines TRBV27 with TRBJ1-2; D possibly corresponds to TRBD1 (5 bases). This CDR3 has 12 amino acids. The V end lost 8 bases, the J end lost 8 bases, and 15 bases lay between the germline ends. The germline CDR1 and CDR2 sequences are MNHEY and SMNVEV (reference sequence).

The sample holds a few counts of this clonotype. This chain uses TRBV11-2 with TRBJ2-7, with a weak D call TRBD1 (5 bases). The CDR3 is made up of 18 amino acids. With 1 base removed from V and 3 bases from J, the gap between germline ends came to 22 bases. Germline V lookup: CDR1 SGHAT, CDR2 FQNNGV. In DNA, the CDR3 is TGTGCCAGCAGCTTAGGTTGGGTCAGGGCACCACTGATCTACGAGCAGTACTTC. Its protein product is CASSLGWVRAPLIYEQYF.

The chain is built from TRBV10-3 and TRBJ2-1, with 8 bases that match TRBD2. The CDR3 sequence is 14 residues long. Germline trimming cut 6 bases from V and 3 bases from J; bases unmatched to any gene: 4. In germline, CDR1 is ENHRY, CDR2 SYGVKD. The CDR3 loop is CAIRPGLVYNEQFF. The CDR3 DNA sequence: TGTGCCATCAGACCGGGACTAGTCTACAATGAGCAGTTCTTC.

This clonotype was detected only a few times. The chain has TRBV6-1 and TRBJ2-7; D not resolved. Germline assignment: CDR1 MNHNS and CDR2 SASEGT. Deletions cut 6 bases from V and 1 base from J, with 10 bases between. The CDR3 sequence is 13 residues long. The CDR3 sequence is CASRNPGSYEQYF. In DNA, the CDR3 is TGTGCCAGCAGGAACCCCGGTTCCTACGAGCAGTACTTC.

This chain connects TRBV28 to TRBJ1-2, with 8 bases fitting TRBD1. Germline CDR1 is MDHEN and CDR2 is SYDVKM. CDR3 length: 13 residues. V trimming: 5 bases; J trimming: 9 bases; junction bases outside the gene matches: 8. Written as DNA, the CDR3 is TGTGCCAGCAGTAAAATCGACAGGGGTCGCTACACCTTC. Amino acid sequence: CASSKIDRGRYTF.

This clonotype showed up just a few times. CDR3 protein: CASSMSPPAAGVYEQYF. In nucleotides, the CDR3 is TGTGCCAGTAGTATGAGCCCCCCCGCAGCAGGGGTTTACGAGCAGTACTTC. The V and J genes are TRBV19 and TRBJ2-7; D might be TRBD1 (6 bases). CDR3 length: 17 residues. Germline V gives CDR1 LNHDA, CDR2 SQIVND (reference sequence). V was cut by 3 bases and J by 4 bases, with 22 bases left in between.

The rearrangement links TRBV9 to TRBJ2-1; no clear D. This CDR3 is built from 15 residues. Germline assignment: CDR1 SGDLS and CDR2 YYNGEE. Trimming took 0 bases from V and 11 from J, leaving 18 bases between them. Here the CDR3 reads CASSVGLGNKVQQFF. The DNA for the CDR3 is TGTGCCAGCAGCGTAGGTCTGGGGAACAAAGTTCAGCAGTTCTTC.

The J gene is TRBJ2-3, the V gene TRBV11-2; 10 positions match TRBD2. The germline gives CDR1 SGHAT, CDR2 FQNNGV. Trimming took 2 bases from V and 6 from J; bases not matched to a gene: 11. The CDR3 totals 17 residues. The CDR3 loop reads CASSLRLGAGGTDTQYF. Written as DNA, the CDR3 is TGTGCCAGCAGCTTAAGGCTCGGAGCGGGAGGGACCGATACGCAGTATTTT.

The chain joins TRBV19 to TRBJ1-1; no reliable D call. CDR1 is LNHDA, CDR2 SQIVND, per germline (reference sequence). Trimming pared 1 base from V and 0 bases from J, leaving 9 bases between. The CDR3 is 15 amino acids. The CDR3 region is CASSIGFRLNTEAFF. The CDR3 bases are TGTGCCAGTAGTATAGGATTCCGGCTGAACACTGAAGCTTTCTTT. The whole variable domain, remainder taken from reference TRBV19 and TRBJ1-1, is DGGITQSPKYLFRKEGQNVTLSCEQNLNHDAMYWYRQDPGQGLRLIYYSQIVNDFQKGDIAEGYSVSREKKESFPLTVTSAQKNPTAFYLCASSIGFRLNTEAFFGQGTRLTVV.

The chain joins TRBV27 to TRBJ1-6; D possibly corresponds to TRBD1 (5 bases). Trimming pared 5 bases from V and 9 bases from J, leaving 14 bases between. Germline CDR1 reads MNHEY; CDR2 reads SMNVEV (reference sequence). The CDR3 extends over 14 amino acids. CDR3 DNA: TGTGCCAGCAGTGGGTTGAGGGGAAGTTCACCCCTCCACTTT. It encodes CASSGLRGSSPLHF.

A few counts support this clonotype. The chain recombines TRBV4-1 with TRBJ2-7; 10 nucleotides align to TRBD2. The germline CDR1 and CDR2 sequences are MGHRA and YSYEKL. The CDR3 extends over 15 amino acids. V shed 2 bases and J 2 bases; nucleotides not matched to a gene: 3. The CDR3 region has the DNA TGCGCCAGCAGCCAAATACTAGCGGGGCCCTACGAGCAGTACTTC. This translates into CASSQILAGPYEQYF.

This chain connects TRBV7-2 to TRBJ1-1, with 9 bases identical to TRBD1. This CDR3 has 13 residues. Germline CDR1 and CDR2: SGHTA and FQGNSA. Losses at the gene ends were 5 bases for V and 11 bases for J; bases not matched to a gene: 9. The CDR3: CASSPGQGIGAFF. The CDR3 region has the DNA TGTGCCAGCAGCCCCGGACAGGGGATTGGCGCTTTCTTT. Combining the CDR3 with reference TRBV7-2 and TRBJ1-1 gives the whole variable domain GAGVSQSPSNKVTEKGKDVELRCDPISGHTALYWYRQSLGQGLEFLIYFQGNSAPDKSGLPSDRFSAERTGGSVSTLTIQRTQQEDSAVYLCASSPGQGIGAFFGQGTRLTVV.

The genes are TRBV6-1 and TRBJ2-1; D is unclear. Trimming cost V 3 bases and J 9 bases, with 15 bases left between them. The CDR3 loop spans 14 amino acids. The germline gives CDR1 MNHNS, CDR2 SASEGT. Here the CDR3 reads CASSERSVGREQFF. DNA for the CDR3: TGTGCCAGCAGTGAGAGGAGTGTCGGACGTGAGCAGTTCTTC.

V is TRBV7-9 and J is TRBJ1-1; D is ambiguous. Germline lookup yields CDR1 SEHNR and CDR2 FQNEAQ (reference sequence). This CDR3 has 12 residues. The ends were cut back, 7 bases at V and 7 bases at J, with 13 bases in the middle. CDR3 bases: TGTGCCAGCACCGGTAAGGACGGTGAAGCTTTCTTT. It is translated as CASTGKDGEAFF.

The V call is TRBV20-1, the J call TRBJ1-2, with TRBD1 as a possible D gene (5 bases). This CDR3 has 14 amino acids. Germline CDR1 is DFQATT and CDR2 is SNEGSKA (reference sequence). The V gene lost 0 bases and the J gene lost 6 bases, with 14 bases spanning the gap. The CDR3 here is CSARDHRNPDGYTF. The CDR3 coding sequence is TGCAGTGCTAGAGATCACAGGAACCCAGATGGCTACACCTTC.

The table lists this clonotype with a few counts. V usage is TRBV6-2 or TRBV6-3 and J usage is TRBJ1-1, with 7 nucleotides matching TRBD1. The CDR3 totals 15 residues. The ends lost 2 bases at V and 4 bases at J; junction bases unmatched: 7. Germline loops: CDR1 MNHEY, CDR2 SVGEGT. This chain's CDR3 is CASSYQTEGATEAFF. The CDR3, as DNA: TGTGCCAGCAGTTACCAGACAGAGGGGGCCACTGAAGCTTTCTTT.

This clonotype has a handful of counts. The genes are TRBV27 and TRBJ2-7, with 8 positions matching TRBD1. The CDR3 is made up of 17 amino acids. The V gene end was trimmed by 5 bases and the J gene end by 4 bases; junction bases not matched to a gene: 16. Looked up from germline, CDR1 is MNHEY and CDR2 is SMNVEV (reference sequence). The CDR3 reads CASSPRGRGLGRYEQYF. CDR3 DNA: TGTGCCAGCAGTCCTAGGGGCAGGGGGCTTGGGAGGTACGAGCAGTACTTC.

The chain is built from TRBV12-3 or TRBV12-4 and TRBJ2-7, with TRBD2 as a possible D gene (6 bases). This CDR3 comprises 15 residues. Between the trimmed V and J ends, which lost 1 base and 1 base, there was a span of 11 bases. CDR3: CASSLGRGVSYEQYF. The CDR3 DNA reads TGTGCCAGCAGTTTAGGGCGGGGCGTTTCCTACGAGCAGTACTTC.

This clonotype showed up many times. V usage is TRBV7-8 and J usage is TRBJ1-5; 11 bases match TRBD1. The V segment lost 5 bases and the J segment 6 bases; nucleotides outside the gene matches: 9. The germline CDR1 and CDR2 sequences are SGHVS and FQNEAQ. This CDR3 region has 16 residues. CDR3 coding DNA: TGTGCCAGCAGCCAATGGACAGGGGGCTGGGGTCAGCCCCAGCATTTT. Its protein is CASSQWTGGWGQPQHF.